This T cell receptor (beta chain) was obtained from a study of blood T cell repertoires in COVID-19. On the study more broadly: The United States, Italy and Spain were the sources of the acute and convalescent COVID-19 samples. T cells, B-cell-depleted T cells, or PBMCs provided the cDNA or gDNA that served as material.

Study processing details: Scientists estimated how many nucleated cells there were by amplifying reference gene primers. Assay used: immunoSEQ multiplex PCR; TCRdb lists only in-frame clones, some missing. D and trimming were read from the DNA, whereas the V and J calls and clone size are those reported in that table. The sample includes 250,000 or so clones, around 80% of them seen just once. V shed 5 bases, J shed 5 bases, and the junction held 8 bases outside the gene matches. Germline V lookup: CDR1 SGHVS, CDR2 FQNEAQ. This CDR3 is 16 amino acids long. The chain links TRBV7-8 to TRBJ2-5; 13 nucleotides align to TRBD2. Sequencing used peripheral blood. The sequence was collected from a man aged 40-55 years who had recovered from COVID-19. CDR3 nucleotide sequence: TGTGCCAGCAGCCGAGGGACTAGCGGGATAGGGGAGACCCAGTACTTC. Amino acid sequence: CASSRGTSGIGETQYF.